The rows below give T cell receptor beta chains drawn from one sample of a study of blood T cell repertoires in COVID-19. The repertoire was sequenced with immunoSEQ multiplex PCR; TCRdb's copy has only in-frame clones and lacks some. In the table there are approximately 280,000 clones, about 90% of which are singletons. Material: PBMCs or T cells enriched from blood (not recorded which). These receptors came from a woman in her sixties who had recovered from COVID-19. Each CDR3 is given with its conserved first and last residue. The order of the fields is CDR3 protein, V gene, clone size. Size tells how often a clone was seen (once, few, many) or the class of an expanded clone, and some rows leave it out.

CASTGGYSYNEQFF | TRBV6-5 | -
CASRNGGTGELFF | TRBV6-5 | -
CASSSPLAPTSGTHNEQFF | TRBV9 | -
CASSQRQGNTEAFF | TRBV4-1 | -
CASSPPGATDTQYF | TRBV5-1 | once
CASSLTSGLGDTQYF | TRBV3-1/TRBV3-2 | -
CASSPEDRNTEAFF | TRBV4-1 | -
CASSSSTSTDEQYF | TRBV7-2 | -
CASSSRQISQPQHF | TRBV19 | -
CASSQPGFGSPLHF | TRBV3-1/TRBV3-2 | -
CASSGSTANTEAFF | TRBV9 | -
CASRTGTGMAEAFF | TRBV5-1 | -
CASSYGQVNTEAFF | TRBV5-7 | -
CASTTDGGGRSYEQYF | TRBV5-4 | -
CSVRTGGLAGLEQFF | TRBV29-1 | -
CASSEGGSYTPNSPLHF | TRBV6-1 | -
CASKQTTGSSNSPLHF | TRBV19 | -
CASSSLEAVRYNEQFF | TRBV28 | -
CASSPRWGRNTGELFF | TRBV9 | -
CASSSSGQLYEQYF | TRBV10-2 | -
CASSLVTASTDTQYF | TRBV5-1 | -
CASSLGRPGFTF | TRBV7-9 | -
CASSPRGQGSNTGELFF | TRBV7-9 | -
CASSIWLWSEKLFF | TRBV19 | -
CASSFGLEGSYEQYF | TRBV6-5 | -
CASSPSREFGQPQHF | TRBV16 | once
CASSEGPGDSPLHF | TRBV10-2 | -
CASSLEFSENEQFF | TRBV5-1 | -
CASSVAPADTDTQYF | TRBV9 | once
CSTLGLNYNEQFF | TRBV29-1 | -
CASSASGGTEAFF | TRBV2 | -
CASSEQGANNQPQHF | TRBV5-1 | -
CAISAIPGTGGHEQYF | TRBV10-3 | -
CASSYRAGGELFF | TRBV6-2/TRBV6-3 | -
CASSLVSSSYEQYF | TRBV5-4 | -
CASSRGDRAGYTF | TRBV6-5 | -
CASSSRGVYNEQFF | TRBV7-3 | -
CASSPPNSPNSPLHF | TRBV18 | -
CASSRTENYGYTF | TRBV7-9 | -
CASSFYRASEQYF | TRBV12-3/TRBV12-4 | -
CSASPLYEQYF | TRBV20-1 | -
CASSPDSWTYEQYF | TRBV18 | -
CASSWGVQTYEQYF | TRBV6-6 | -
CASSLPRRETQYF | TRBV11-3 | -
CASKLTGTASYEQYF | TRBV6-5 | few
CATSDLRTSGDNEQFF | TRBV24-1 | -
CASSPPMGQMNTEAFF | TRBV18 | -
CASSLQGTNTEAFF | TRBV14 | few
CASSPHSGGLGTGELFF | TRBV9 | -
CASRDRGLGSNQPQHF | TRBV19 | once
CAISRAVPLSKQGANTDTQYF | TRBV10-3 | -
CASSPSGGDGYTF | TRBV18 | -